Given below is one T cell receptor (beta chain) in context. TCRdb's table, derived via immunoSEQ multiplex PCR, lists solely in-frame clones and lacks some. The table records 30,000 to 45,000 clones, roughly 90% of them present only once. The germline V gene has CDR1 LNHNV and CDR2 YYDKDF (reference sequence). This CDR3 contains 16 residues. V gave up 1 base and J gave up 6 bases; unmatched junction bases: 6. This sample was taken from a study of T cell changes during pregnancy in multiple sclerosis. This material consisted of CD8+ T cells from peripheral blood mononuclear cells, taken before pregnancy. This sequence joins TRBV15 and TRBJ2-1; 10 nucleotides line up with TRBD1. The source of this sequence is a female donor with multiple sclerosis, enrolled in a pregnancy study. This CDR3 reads CATSRGRTGGVNEQFF. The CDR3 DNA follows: TGTGCCACCAGCAGAGGGCGGACAGGGGGGGTCAATGAGCAGTTCTTC.